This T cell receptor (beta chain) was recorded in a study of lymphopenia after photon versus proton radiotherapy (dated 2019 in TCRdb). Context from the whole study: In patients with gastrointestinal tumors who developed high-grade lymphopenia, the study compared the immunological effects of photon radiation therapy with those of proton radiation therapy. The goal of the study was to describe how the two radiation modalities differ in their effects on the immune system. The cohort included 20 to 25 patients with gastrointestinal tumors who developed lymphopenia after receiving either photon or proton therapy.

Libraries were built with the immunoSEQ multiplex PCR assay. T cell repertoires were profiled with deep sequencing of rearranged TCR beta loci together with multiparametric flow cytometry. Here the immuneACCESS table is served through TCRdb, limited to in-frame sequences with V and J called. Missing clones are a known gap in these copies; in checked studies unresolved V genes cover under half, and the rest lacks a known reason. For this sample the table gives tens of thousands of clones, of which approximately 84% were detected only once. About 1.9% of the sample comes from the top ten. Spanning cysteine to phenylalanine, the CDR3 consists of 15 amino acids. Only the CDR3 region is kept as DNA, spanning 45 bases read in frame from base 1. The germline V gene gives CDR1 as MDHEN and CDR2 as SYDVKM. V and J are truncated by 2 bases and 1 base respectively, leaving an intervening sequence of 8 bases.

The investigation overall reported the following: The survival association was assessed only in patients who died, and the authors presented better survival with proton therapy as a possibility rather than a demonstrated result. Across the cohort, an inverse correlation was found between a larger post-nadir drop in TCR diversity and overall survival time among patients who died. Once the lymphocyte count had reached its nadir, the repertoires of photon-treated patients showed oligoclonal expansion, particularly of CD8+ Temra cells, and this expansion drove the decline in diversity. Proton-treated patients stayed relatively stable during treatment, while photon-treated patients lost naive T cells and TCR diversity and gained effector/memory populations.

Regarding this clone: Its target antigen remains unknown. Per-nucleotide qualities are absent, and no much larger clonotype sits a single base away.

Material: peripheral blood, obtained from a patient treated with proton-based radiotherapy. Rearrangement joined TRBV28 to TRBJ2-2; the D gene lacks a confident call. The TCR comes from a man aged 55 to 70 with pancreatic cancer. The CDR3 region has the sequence CASSLIRMNTGELFF. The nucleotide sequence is TGTGCCAGCAGTTTAATCCGCATGAACACCGGGGAGCTGTTTTTT.